The following is a TCR beta chain sequence with its context. The antigen remains unidentified. This record comes from a study of CD8 T cells in ankylosing spondylitis. Study results and limitations: Some of these motif variants have turned up before, in reports on reactive arthritis synovial fluid and blood. Researchers report that disease-linked clones proved CD8+ and relatively rare in peripheral blood. Ankylosing spondylitis blood seemed to carry a telltale TCR beta motif made of under ten highly homologous variants. Significant enrichment of disease-linked clones was reportedly seen in matched ankylosing spondylitis synovial fluid.

TCRdb re-called the 5' RACE reads with MiXCR, one entry per CDR3 protein. The sample contains about 300,000 distinct CDR3 sequences, 20% of which appear only once. Sequenced sample: blood, either unsorted or a sorted T cell fraction (not recorded which). The TCR originated in a female donor with ankylosing spondylitis or in good health (not recorded which).

The CDR3 DNA sequence: TGTGCCAGCAGCCGTAACAACGCCTACGAGCAGTACTTC. This sequence encodes CASSRNNAYEQYF. V usage is TRBV6-1 and J usage is TRBJ2-7; unclear D gene. Germline V lookup: CDR1 MNHNS, CDR2 SASEGT. The CDR3 is 13 residues long. Trimming left V 6 bases short and J 2 bases short, with 11 bases between.